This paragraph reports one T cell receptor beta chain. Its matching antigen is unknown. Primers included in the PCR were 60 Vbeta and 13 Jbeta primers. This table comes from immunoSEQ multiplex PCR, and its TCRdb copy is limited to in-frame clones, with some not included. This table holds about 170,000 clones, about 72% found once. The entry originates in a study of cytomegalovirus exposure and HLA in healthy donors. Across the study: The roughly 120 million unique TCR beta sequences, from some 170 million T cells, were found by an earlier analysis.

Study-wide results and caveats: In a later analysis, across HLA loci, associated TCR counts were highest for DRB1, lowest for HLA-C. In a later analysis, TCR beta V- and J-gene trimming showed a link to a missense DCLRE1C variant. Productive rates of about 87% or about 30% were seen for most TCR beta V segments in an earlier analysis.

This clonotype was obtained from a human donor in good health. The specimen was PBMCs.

The CDR3 loop is CSARSGETQYF. CDR3 DNA: TGCAGTGCTAGATCGGGTGAGACCCAGTACTTC. The chain combines TRBV20-1 with TRBJ2-5; unclear D gene. V dropped 2 bases and J dropped 5 bases, with 6 bases sitting between them. Germline V gene lookup returns CDR1 DFQATT and CDR2 SNEGSKA (reference sequence). The CDR3 is made up of 11 amino acids.